This T cell receptor beta chain was recovered during a study of blood T cell repertoires in COVID-19. Looking at the study overall: Donors in the United States, Italy and Spain gave samples during acute or convalescent COVID-19. From T cells, B-cell-depleted T cells, or PBMCs came the material, which was cDNA or gDNA.

As processed by the authors: Counts of nucleated cells, estimated from reference gene primer amplification, were obtained. Here immunoSEQ multiplex PCR was the method, and the copy in TCRdb shows in-frame clones only, minus some. V and J calls plus clone size are reproduced from that table; the DNA served to infer D and trimming. This sample has 150,000 to 180,000 clones; 85% to 90% occur once, and the top ten carry 15%. V lost 2 bases and J lost 0; bases outside the gene matches: 6. Germline V CDR1 and CDR2: WNHNN, SYGVQD (reference sequence). This CDR3 is built from 17 residues. The gene calls are TRBV10-1 and TRBJ2-7; 11 bases are shared with TRBD2. Specimen: peripheral blood. The clonotype comes from a woman in her thirties or forties with acute or convalescent COVID-19. In nucleotides, the CDR3 is TGCGCCAGCAGTGAGCACAGACTAGCGGGGAGCTCCTACGAGCAGTACTTC. Residues: CASSEHRLAGSSYEQYF.